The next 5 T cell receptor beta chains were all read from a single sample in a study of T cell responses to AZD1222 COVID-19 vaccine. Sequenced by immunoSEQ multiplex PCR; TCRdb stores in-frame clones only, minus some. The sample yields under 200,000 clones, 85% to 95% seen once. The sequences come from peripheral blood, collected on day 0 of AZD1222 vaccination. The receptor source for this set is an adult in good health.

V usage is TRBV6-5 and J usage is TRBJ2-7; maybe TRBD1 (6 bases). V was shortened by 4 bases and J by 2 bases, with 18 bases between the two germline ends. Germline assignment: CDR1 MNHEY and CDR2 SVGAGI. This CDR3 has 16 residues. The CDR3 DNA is TGTGCCAGCAGTTCCGAACAGGGTTCTCGGGCCTACGAGCAGTACTTC. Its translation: CASSSEQGSRAYEQYF.

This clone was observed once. The CDR3 loop reads CASGVGVMNTEAFF. The CDR3 bases are TGTGCCAGCGGGGTGGGGGTGATGAACACTGAAGCTTTCTTT. V usage is TRBV2 and J usage is TRBJ1-1, with D possibly being TRBD1 (5 bases). Germline V gene data show CDR1 as SNHLY and CDR2 as FYNNEI. The CDR3 covers 14 residues. The V end lost 8 bases, the J end lost 0 bases, and 13 bases lay between the germline ends.

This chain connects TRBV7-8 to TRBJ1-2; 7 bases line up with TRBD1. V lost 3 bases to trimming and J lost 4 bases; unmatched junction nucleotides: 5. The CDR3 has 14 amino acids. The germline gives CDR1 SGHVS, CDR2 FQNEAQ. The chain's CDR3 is CASSLGQSIYGYTF. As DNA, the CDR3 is TGTGCCAGCAGCTTGGGACAGTCCATCTATGGCTACACCTTC.

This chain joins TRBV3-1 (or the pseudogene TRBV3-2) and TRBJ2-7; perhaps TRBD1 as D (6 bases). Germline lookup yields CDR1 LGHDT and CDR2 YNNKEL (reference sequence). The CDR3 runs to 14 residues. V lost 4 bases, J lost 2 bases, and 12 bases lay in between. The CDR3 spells CASSPLDRPYEQYF. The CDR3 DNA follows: TGTGCCAGCAGCCCACTCGACAGGCCCTACGAGCAGTACTTC.

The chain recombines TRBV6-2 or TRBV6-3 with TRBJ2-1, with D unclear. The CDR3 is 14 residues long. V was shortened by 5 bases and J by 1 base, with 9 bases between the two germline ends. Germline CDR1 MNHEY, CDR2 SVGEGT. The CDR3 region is CASSPRSSYNEQFF. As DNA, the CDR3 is TGTGCCAGCAGTCCAAGATCATCCTACAATGAGCAGTTCTTC.